One and the same sample provided the 3 T cell receptor beta chains below, sequenced in a study of CD8 T cells in Susac syndrome. When the RNA was reverse transcribed, random hexamers were used with an input of about 0.5 to 1 ug. TCRdb recomputed calls from the immunoSEQ multiplex PCR reads with MiXCR, one row per CDR3 protein. This table holds over 100,000 distinct CDR3 sequences, nearly 96% found once. The sample taken for sequencing was CD4+ T cells from PBMCs. These receptors were obtained from a human donor with Susac syndrome.

J is TRBJ2-3 and V is TRBV29-1, with 7 bases identical to TRBD1. Germline V gene lookup returns CDR1 SQVTM and CDR2 ANQGSEA. This CDR3 is 13 amino acids long. J lost 2 bases, V lost 5 bases, and 4 bases had no gene match. CDR3 coding DNA: TGCAGCGTTAAGGGACAGCTCACAGATACGCAGTATTTT. As protein: CSVKGQLTDTQYF.

The chain uses TRBV7-9 and TRBJ1-1; D might be TRBD1 (6 bases). CDR1 and CDR2 (germline): SEHNR, FQNEAQ (reference sequence). The germline V and J ends were trimmed by 5 bases and 3 bases, with 10 bases remaining between them. The CDR3 loop spans 13 amino acids. The CDR3 DNA sequence: TGTGCCAGCAGCCCCAGGGGAGACACTGAAGCTTTCTTT. The encoded protein is CASSPRGDTEAFF. Looking up the rest from reference TRBV7-9 and TRBJ1-1 gives the full variable domain: DTGVSQNPRHKITKRGQNVTFRCDPISEHNRLYWYRQTLGQGPEFLTYFQNEAQLEKSRLLSDRFSAERPKGSFSTLEIQRTEQGDSAMYLCASSPRGDTEAFFGQGTRLTVV.

The chain has TRBV6-5 and TRBJ2-2; no definite D call. The length of the CDR3 is 14 residues. Germline CDR1 MNHEY, CDR2 SVGAGI. V lost 2 bases and J 2 bases, leaving 6 bases between the germline ends. The CDR3 bases are TGTGCCAGCAGTTACCGCGATAACACCGGGGAGCTGTTTTTT. The encoded protein is CASSYRDNTGELFF.